Below, one T cell receptor beta chain is given with its context. Its antigen remains unidentified. This entry is derived from a study of T cells in Graves' hyperthyroidism and ophthalmopathy. TCR beta CDR3 region amplification was performed from RNA transcripts. The primer set for the first-round RT-PCR of the TCR CDR3 was HTBI. TCRdb re-called the multiplex PCR reads through MiXCR, storing one row per CDR3 protein. This sample carries 300,000 to 500,000 distinct CDR3 sequences, roughly 13% of them seen once, and the ten largest clones take 25% to 30%. Every diagnosis used clinical symptoms, serum thyroxine and TRAb, thyroid ultrasound and orbital computed tomography. V was cut by 7 bases and J by 2 bases, with 15 bases left in between. The CDR3 contains 15 residues. Germline V gives CDR1 MNHEY, CDR2 SVGEGT. Study outcomes and limitations: Most clonotypes expanded in the thyroid (above 0.001) were also present in blood.

The rearrangement uses TRBV6-2 or TRBV6-3 and TRBJ2-1; D is unresolved. The receptor comes from a man aged 50-59 years with Graves' ophthalmopathy. The specimen was blood. The CDR3 reads CASITSGEAYNEQFF. The CDR3 nucleotides read TGTGCCAGCATCACGTCGGGTGAGGCCTACAATGAGCAGTTCTTC.